These 18 T cell receptor beta chains were all obtained from the same sample, sequenced in a study of blood T cells in healthy people across ages. With a J-beta primer mix and a sample-barcoded 5' primer, a second PCR ran about 7 to 11 cycles. TCRdb re-called the 5' RACE reads with MiXCR, one entry per CDR3 protein. The sample consists of a few hundred thousand distinct CDR3 sequences, around a quarter of them appearing once. The data were also submitted as part of a second study, on T cells of mothers and their children.

Material for sequencing was blood. The receptor source for this set is a boy between 2 and 10 years old in good health.

The chain joins TRBV12-3 or TRBV12-4 to TRBJ2-1; TRBD2 agrees at 9 bases. CDR3 length: 15 amino acids. The V segment lost 5 bases and the J segment 4 bases; nucleotides outside the gene matches: 6. CDR3 sequence: CASSPLGLAYNEQFF. The CDR3 DNA sequence: TGTGCCAGCAGTCCCCTCGGACTAGCGTACAATGAGCAGTTCTTC.

The chain carries TRBV29-1 and TRBJ1-2; D uncertain. CDR3 size: 12 residues. V was trimmed by 1 base and J by 14 bases, leaving 17 bases between them. CDR1 and CDR2 (germline): SQVTM, ANQGSEA. CDR3 coding DNA: TGCAGCGTTGAAGTTCAGGATTACCTTGAGACCTTC. It is translated as CSVEVQDYLETF.

This clonotype was counted between two and nine times. The V and J genes are TRBV29-1 and TRBJ2-1, with D perhaps matching TRBD2 (5 bases). The CDR3 contains 13 residues. V was shortened by 5 bases and J by 0 bases, with 8 bases between the two germline ends. Per germline, CDR1 SQVTM and CDR2 ANQGSEA. The CDR3 coding sequence is TGCAGCGTTTTGGGAGACTCCTACAATGAGCAGTTCTTC. Its protein is CSVLGDSYNEQFF.

This clonotype was counted a few times. The rearrangement links TRBV7-9 to TRBJ1-4, with D unclear. The CDR3 covers 14 residues. Germline lookup yields CDR1 SEHNR and CDR2 FQNEAQ (reference sequence). V was cut by 1 base and J by 7 bases, with 10 bases left in between. CDR3 residues: CASSLVGSGEKLFF. CDR3 sequence (DNA): TGTGCCAGCAGCTTAGTCGGGTCTGGTGAAAAACTGTTTTTT.

This clonotype was recorded a few times. This chain connects TRBV11-3 to TRBJ2-5; D might be TRBD2 (5 bases). CDR3 size: 14 residues. Trimming took off 5 bases at V and 4 bases at J, with 14 bases between the two ends. Germline V lookup: CDR1 SGHNT, CDR2 YENEEA. The chain's CDR3 is CASSGGTERETQYF. CDR3 bases: TGTGCCAGCAGCGGAGGCACAGAACGAGAGACCCAGTACTTC. Drawing the rest from reference TRBV11-3 and TRBJ2-5, the complete variable domain is EAGVVQSPRYKIIEKKQPVAFWCNPISGHNTLYWYLQNLGQGPELLIRYENEEAVDDSQLPKDRFSAERLKGVDSTLKIQPAELGDSAVYLCASSGGTERETQYFGPGTRLLVL.

The V gene is TRBV5-1, the J gene TRBJ2-5; 9 bases align to TRBD1. The last part of the DNA fits TRBJ2-7 better; the J call may be wrong. The CDR3 runs to 16 residues. Germline V gives CDR1 SGHRS, CDR2 YFSETQ. CDR3 protein: CASSPGGRDRAYEQYF. The CDR3 coding sequence is TGCGCCAGCAGTCCAGGAGGCCGGGACAGGGCCTACGAGCAGTACTTC.

On this clonotype itself: The junction does not match germline at one end; this may be a read error. This chain joins TRBV9 and TRBJ2-2, with 7 bases lining up with TRBD2. The CDR3 runs to 17 residues. Germline V gives CDR1 SGDLS, CDR2 YYNGEE. Here the CDR3 DNA reads TGTGCCGGCAGCGTAGAGGGAGGGGCAAGTAGGTCCGGGGAGCTGTTTTTT. It codes for CAGSVEGGASRSGELFF. Based on the CDR3 plus reference TRBV9 and TRBJ2-2, the full variable domain is DSGVTQTPKHLITATGQRVTLRCSPRSGDLSVYWYQQSLDQGLQFLIQYYNGEERAKGNILERFSAQQFPDLHSELNLSSLELGDSALYFCAGSVEGGASRSGELFFGEGSRLTVL.

The J gene is TRBJ2-5, the V gene TRBV20-1; a weak D match, TRBD1 (6 bases). The closer fit of TRBJ2-7 to the DNA end suggests the J call may be wrong. Germline CDR1 DFQATT, CDR2 SNEGSKA (reference sequence). The CDR3 consists of 14 residues. This CDR3 reads CSARDHRQAYEQYF. CDR3 nucleotide sequence: TGCAGTGCTAGAGATCACCGACAGGCCTACGAGCAGTACTTC.

CDR3 sequence: CSVGSGNTIYF. CDR3 DNA sequence: TGCAGCGTCGGCTCTGGAAACACCATATATTTT. The chain is built from TRBV29-1 and TRBJ1-3; D not resolved. V was pared by 6 bases and J by 0 bases, with 3 bases between. CDR3 length: 11 amino acids. Germline CDR1 SQVTM, CDR2 ANQGSEA. The whole variable domain, remainder taken from reference TRBV29-1 and TRBJ1-3, is SAVISQKPSRDICQRGTSLTIQCQVDSQVTMMFWYRQQPGQSLTLIATANQGSEATYESGFVIDKFPISRPNLTFSTLTVSNMSPEDSSIYLCSVGSGNTIYFGEGSWLTVV.

The chain carries TRBV5-1 and TRBJ2-5; 7 bases line up with TRBD1. V was pared by 5 bases and J by 0 bases, with 4 bases of the junction left unmatched. Germline-derived CDR1 and CDR2 are SGHRS and YFSETQ. The CDR3 covers 14 residues. The CDR3 DNA is TGCGCCAGCAGGACGGGACAGAACCAAGAGACCCAGTACTTC. It translates to CASRTGQNQETQYF.

The J gene is TRBJ2-3, the V gene TRBV7-8, with D perhaps being TRBD1 or TRBD2 (5 bases each). CDR3 length: 15 amino acids. The germline V and J ends were trimmed by 5 bases and 2 bases, with 14 bases remaining between them. CDR1 and CDR2 from the germline V gene are SGHVS and FQNEAQ. The CDR3 coding sequence is TGTGCCAGCAGCCCCCAGGGAGTGGTCACAGATACGCAGTATTTT. Translation: CASSPQGVVTDTQYF.

V gene TRBV20-1 combines with J gene TRBJ2-5; D is unclear. There are 11 residues in the CDR3. Per the germline V gene, CDR1 is DFQATT and CDR2 is SNEGSKA (reference sequence). Trimming cost V 7 bases and J 7 bases, with 13 bases left between them. The CDR3 DNA sequence: TGCAGTGTTTCTAGTTCAGGGACCCAGTACTTC. Its translation: CSVSSSGTQYF.

This clonotype was recorded a few times. The genes are TRBV5-1 and TRBJ2-5; 8 positions agree with TRBD2. There are 15 residues in the CDR3. Trimming took 0 bases from V and 3 from J; bases not matched to a gene: 4. Germline V gene data show CDR1 as SGHRS and CDR2 as YFSETQ. CDR3 sequence: CASSLGISGKETQYF. As DNA, the CDR3 is TGCGCCAGCAGCTTGGGGATTAGCGGGAAAGAGACCCAGTACTTC.

This clonotype was counted many times. The CDR3: CASSSLAGGQETQYF. The CDR3 DNA is TGTGCCAGCAGTTCACTAGCGGGAGGACAAGAGACCCAGTACTTC. This chain joins TRBV7-9 and TRBJ2-5, with 12 bases identical to TRBD2. This CDR3 spans 15 amino acids. After removal of 6 bases from V and 2 bases from J, the junction contained 4 bases not matched to a gene. Germline CDR1 and CDR2: SEHNR and FQNEAQ (reference sequence).

The V and J genes are TRBV20-1 and TRBJ2-2, with 13 bases matching TRBD2. This CDR3 region has 15 residues. V dropped 4 bases and J dropped 4; count of bases not matched to a gene: 3. Looked up from germline, CDR1 is DFQATT and CDR2 is SNEGSKA (reference sequence). The CDR3 DNA reads TGCAGTGCTAAACTAGCGGGGGGGACCACCGGGGAGCTGTTTTTT. Translating it yields CSAKLAGGTTGELFF.

The V call is TRBV5-1, the J call TRBJ1-3; D uncertain. V shed 0 bases and J shed 5 bases, with 6 bases lying between them. The CDR3 runs 13 residues. Germline V gene sequence: CDR1 SGHRS, CDR2 YFSETQ. CDR3 residues: CASSLGPRNTIYF. CDR3 nucleotides: TGCGCCAGCAGCTTGGGGCCGAGAAACACCATATATTTT.

This clonotype has only a few counts. V is TRBV25-1 and J is TRBJ2-4; 9 bases match TRBD1. CDR1 and CDR2 (germline): MGHDK, SYGVNS. Trimming cost V 3 bases and J 3 bases; bases outside gene matches: 3. The CDR3 sequence is 15 residues long. DNA for the CDR3: TGTGCCAGCAGTGAGGGACAGGGCGGCAAAAACATTCAGTACTTC. Translated: CASSEGQGGKNIQYF.

This clonotype was found many times. A junction end diverges from the germline sequence, so it may reflect a read error. J is TRBJ2-2 and V is TRBV5-1, with 8 bases matching TRBD2. Germline loops: CDR1 SGHRS, CDR2 YFSETQ. The CDR3 runs to 13 residues. CDR3 region: CASSLAGPGELFF. CDR3 DNA: TGTGCCAGCAGTTTAGCGGGACCCGGGGAGCTGTTTTTT.